Each of the 26 T cell receptor beta chains below was sequenced from the same sample in a study of Graves' ophthalmopathy and Graves' hyperthyroidism. RNA served as the template for amplifying TCR beta CDR3 regions. A first-round RT-PCR used HTBI primers, followed by a second-round multiplex PCR. TCRdb reprocessed the multiplex PCR reads with MiXCR, giving one entry per CDR3 protein. The data hold some 390,000 distinct CDR3 sequences, with about 16% observed a single time. The sample taken for sequencing was peripheral blood. The receptors come from a woman aged 18-35 years with Graves' ophthalmopathy.

This clonotype was observed at least ten times. The CDR3 region has the DNA TGTGCCACCAGTGATTTGATACAGGGAGAGACCCAGTACTTC. Translating gives CATSDLIQGETQYF. This rearrangement joins TRBV24-1 to TRBJ2-5; a weak D match, TRBD1 (6 bases). Between the trimmed V and J ends, which lost 0 bases and 4 bases, there was a span of 8 bases. Germline values: CDR1 KGHDR, CDR2 SFDVKD. This CDR3 spans 14 amino acids.

In this sample, this clonotype turned up many times. Since a much larger clone is just one base distant, this may be a read error. This rearrangement joins TRBV6-2 or TRBV6-3 to TRBJ1-1; D ambiguous. Trimming took 3 bases from V and 5 from J, leaving 10 bases between them. Per the germline V gene, CDR1 is MNHEY and CDR2 is SVGEGT. CDR3 size: 13 residues. This chain's CDR3 is CASSYQEWTEAFF. The CDR3 DNA is TGTGCCAGCAGTTATCAGGAGTGGACTGAAGCTTTCTTT.

This clonotype came up many times. V is TRBV7-2 and J is TRBJ1-6, with D perhaps TRBD1 (6 bases). CDR3 length: 13 amino acids. Germline V lookup: CDR1 SGHTA, CDR2 FQGNSA. The V end was cut by 3 bases, the J end by 8 bases, with 8 bases between. The CDR3 coding sequence is TGTGCCAGCAGCTTTCAGGGGTATTCACCCCTCCACTTT. It codes for CASSFQGYSPLHF.

V usage is TRBV15 and J usage is TRBJ2-7; D possibly corresponds to TRBD1 (5 bases). The germline CDR1 and CDR2 sequences are LNHNV and YYDKDF (reference sequence). Trimming pared 1 base from V and 2 bases from J, leaving 9 bases between. The CDR3 consists of 14 residues. This CDR3 reads CATSRVRAPYEQYF. The CDR3 bases are TGTGCCACCAGCAGAGTCAGGGCCCCCTACGAGCAGTACTTC.

This clonotype was seen only a few times. V usage is TRBV14 and J usage is TRBJ1-1; D remains ambiguous. CDR3 length: 16 amino acids. Germline V gene sequence: CDR1 SGHDN, CDR2 FVKESK. Trimming removed 4 bases at V and 6 bases at J, with 21 bases between. DNA for the CDR3: TGTGCCAGCAGCCCTTTCGGAGGCGGCCAGTCTTCTGAAGCTTTCTTT. Translated, it gives CASSPFGGGQSSEAFF. The full variable domain, in which reference TRBV14 and TRBJ1-1 provide the parts outside the CDR3, is EAGVTQFPSHSVIEKGQTVTLRCDPISGHDNLYWYRRVMGKEIKFLLHFVKESKQDESGMPNNRFLAERTGGTYSTLKVQPAELEDSGVYFCASSPFGGGQSSEAFFGQGTRLTVV.

This clonotype was recorded a few times. The chain has TRBV5-5 and TRBJ2-7, with TRBD1 matching over 8 bases. The CDR3 consists of 14 residues. After removal of 1 base from V and 5 bases from J, the junction contained 5 bases not matched to a gene. Germline assignment: CDR1 SGHKS and CDR2 YYEKEE (reference sequence). The CDR3 coding sequence is TGTGCCAGCAGCTTGAGGACAGGGATCAACGAGCAGTACTTC. Protein product: CASSLRTGINEQYF.

The sample holds many counts of this clonotype. The rearrangement joins TRBV7-2 to TRBJ1-1, with D maybe TRBD1 (5 bases). This CDR3 comprises 15 residues. Germline V lookup: CDR1 SGHTA, CDR2 FQGNSA. Trimming pared 1 base from V and 3 bases from J, leaving 12 bases between. In nucleotides, the CDR3 is TGTGCCAGCAGCTTAGTTGGCAGGGCCTACACTGAAGCTTTCTTT. Translated: CASSLVGRAYTEAFF.

The V call is TRBV19, the J call TRBJ1-1; TRBD1 agrees at 10 bases. The ends lost 4 bases at V and 10 bases at J; junction bases unmatched: 9. In germline, CDR1 is LNHDA, CDR2 SQIVND (reference sequence). The CDR3 totals 14 residues. The CDR3 region has the DNA TGTGCCAGTAGTACCACCGGGACAGGGGTAGGAGCTTTCTTT. It is translated as CASSTTGTGVGAFF.

This clonotype was recorded at least ten times. V usage is TRBV6-5 and J usage is TRBJ2-7; 9 positions agree with TRBD1. Trimming removed 8 bases from V and 0 bases from J; junction bases left unmatched: 8. The V gene's germline CDR1 is MNHEY and CDR2 SVGAGI. CDR3 length equals 15 residues. The CDR3 reads CASRRLDRGSYEQYF. The CDR3 region has the DNA TGTGCCAGCCGAAGATTGGACAGGGGCTCCTACGAGCAGTACTTC.

This clonotype was counted at least ten times. The chain recombines TRBV6-2 or TRBV6-3 with TRBJ1-5, with 9 bases identical to TRBD1. The CDR3 is 17 amino acids. The junction had 10 bases not matched to a gene; V was cut back by 5 bases and J by 2 bases. Germline CDR1 reads MNHEY; CDR2 reads SVGEGT. The CDR3 sequence: CASSPPGQGARNQPQHF. CDR3 nucleotide sequence: TGTGCCAGCAGTCCACCGGGACAGGGTGCTCGCAATCAGCCCCAGCATTTT.

This clonotype was seen at least ten times. This chain uses TRBV7-2 with TRBJ1-1; TRBD1 is a possible D gene (5 bases). The CDR3 covers 15 residues. CDR1 and CDR2 (germline): SGHTA, FQGNSA. Deletions cut 5 bases from V and 0 bases from J, with 13 bases between. The CDR3 loop is CASSHGGAVNTEAFF. As DNA, the CDR3 is TGTGCCAGCAGCCATGGCGGGGCAGTGAACACTGAAGCTTTCTTT.

This clonotype was detected only once. The chain recombines TRBV11-3 with TRBJ1-2; 10 bases agree with TRBD1. V was clipped by 5 bases and J by 8 bases; unmatched bases: 5. Germline values: CDR1 SGHNT, CDR2 YENEEA. This CDR3 comprises 13 residues. The CDR3: CASSPGQGIGYTF. The CDR3 region has the DNA TGTGCCAGCAGCCCGGGACAGGGGATCGGCTACACCTTC.

This clonotype was counted ten times or more. The chain has TRBV7-2 and TRBJ2-7; 7 bases match TRBD2. Germline V gene data show CDR1 as SGHTA and CDR2 as FQGNSA. V was pared by 5 bases and J by 0 bases, with 7 bases of the junction left unmatched. This CDR3 has 15 amino acids. CDR3 bases: TGTGCCAGCAGCGGTAGCGGGCAGAGCTCCTACGAGCAGTACTTC. Protein sequence: CASSGSGQSSYEQYF.

J is TRBJ2-2 and V is TRBV28; no clear D. V lost 3 bases, J lost 6 bases, and 11 bases lay in between. Germline CDR1 MDHEN, CDR2 SYDVKM. This CDR3 contains 14 residues. This CDR3 reads CASSLSPSPGELFF. CDR3 sequence (DNA): TGTGCCAGCAGTTTGTCGCCGAGTCCCGGGGAGCTGTTTTTT. Complete variable domain (other parts from reference TRBV28 and TRBJ2-2): DVKVTQSSRYLVKRTGEKVFLECVQDMDHENMFWYRQDPGLGLRLIYFSYDVKMKEKGDIPEGYSVSREKKERFSLILESASTNQTSMYLCASSLSPSPGELFFGEGSRLTVL.

This clonotype has ten or more counts. The rearrangement uses TRBV29-1 and TRBJ1-1; maybe TRBD1 (6 bases). Trimming pared 6 bases from V and 2 bases from J, leaving 10 bases between. This CDR3 contains 12 residues. The germline gives CDR1 SQVTM, CDR2 ANQGSEA. CDR3 region: CSVQTGNTEAFF. CDR3 in DNA: TGCAGCGTCCAGACAGGCAACACTGAAGCTTTCTTT.

This clonotype came up many times. The gene calls are TRBV7-8 and TRBJ1-1; D might be TRBD1 (5 bases). CDR3 size: 14 residues. V was trimmed by 3 bases and J by 11 bases, leaving 19 bases between them. Germline CDR1 SGHVS, CDR2 FQNEAQ. This CDR3 is CASSLFGEGQEAFF. CDR3 bases: TGTGCCAGCAGCTTGTTCGGGGAAGGACAAGAGGCTTTCTTT.

This chain connects TRBV9 to TRBJ1-1; D unclear. Germline V lookup: CDR1 SGDLS, CDR2 YYNGEE. V was shortened by 0 bases and J by 12 bases, with 18 bases between the two germline ends. The CDR3 has 14 amino acids. CDR3: CASSVGGFGSPPFF. Here the CDR3 DNA reads TGTGCCAGCAGCGTAGGGGGATTTGGGTCCCCCCCTTTCTTT.

The chain carries TRBV11-3 and TRBJ2-5, with D tentatively TRBD1 (7 bases). V shed 5 bases and J shed 3 bases, with 22 bases lying between them. Per the germline V gene, CDR1 is SGHNT and CDR2 is YENEEA. CDR3 length equals 17 residues. CDR3 in amino acids: CASSPPGQLAGKETQYF. The CDR3 DNA reads TGTGCCAGCAGCCCACCGGGACAGCTGGCGGGAAAAGAGACCCAGTACTTC.

In this sample, this clonotype turned up a few times. The genes are TRBV6-2 or TRBV6-3 and TRBJ2-4; D possibly corresponds to TRBD2 (5 bases). In germline, CDR1 is MNHEY, CDR2 SVGEGT. V lost 2 bases to trimming and J lost 5 bases, with 10 bases between them. The CDR3 loop spans 14 amino acids. This CDR3 is CASSYLGVENIQYF. The CDR3 nucleotides read TGTGCCAGCAGTTACCTCGGGGTCGAAAACATTCAGTACTTC.

This clonotype has ten or more counts. The chain has TRBV5-1 and TRBJ2-7; 7 bases align to TRBD1. The CDR3 has 14 amino acids. Trimming took 4 bases from V and 1 from J; bases not matched to a gene: 5. Looked up from germline, CDR1 is SGHRS and CDR2 is YFSETQ. The CDR3 loop reads CASSKDRFSYEQYF. The DNA for the CDR3 is TGCGCCAGCAGCAAGGACAGGTTTTCCTACGAGCAGTACTTC.

This clonotype was seen at least ten times. The chain is built from TRBV2 and TRBJ2-5; TRBD2 agrees at 9 bases. The CDR3 is 14 amino acids. With 8 bases clipped from V and 1 base from J, the junction kept 5 bases outside the gene matches. Germline assignment: CDR1 SNHLY and CDR2 FYNNEI. CDR3 loop: CASGQREAQETQYF. CDR3 bases: TGTGCCAGCGGCCAGCGGGAGGCCCAAGAGACCCAGTACTTC.

This clonotype appeared many times. The V call is TRBV13, the J call TRBJ1-5; 9 nucleotides line up with TRBD1. V lost 5 bases to trimming and J lost 7 bases; unmatched junction nucleotides: 24. CDR1 is PRHDT and CDR2 is FYEKMQ in the germline V gene (reference sequence). This CDR3 is 20 amino acids long. CDR3 in amino acids: CASSGGGTGRIAPGGQPQHF. The DNA of the CDR3 is TGTGCCAGCAGCGGCGGGGGGACAGGGAGGATAGCCCCCGGAGGGCAGCCCCAGCATTTT.

Here the CDR3 reads CASSYPAYEQYF. DNA for the CDR3: TGTGCCAGCAGTTATCCCGCCTACGAGCAGTACTTC. The chain is built from TRBV28 and TRBJ2-7; D remains unclear. The CDR3 has 12 residues. V dropped 4 bases and J dropped 2 bases, with 6 bases sitting between them. Germline lookup yields CDR1 MDHEN and CDR2 SYDVKM.

This clonotype was recorded at least ten times. The chain recombines TRBV28 with TRBJ1-1, with a tentative D call TRBD1 (5 bases). Looked up from germline, CDR1 is MDHEN and CDR2 is SYDVKM. The V end lost 4 bases, the J end lost 8 bases, and 14 bases lay between the germline ends. CDR3 length equals 13 residues. The CDR3 spells CASSWRGEAEAFF. CDR3 DNA: TGTGCCAGCAGTTGGCGGGGGGAAGCCGAAGCTTTCTTT.

This clonotype was detected many times. V gene TRBV7-2 combines with J gene TRBJ2-2, with D possibly TRBD1 on 7 matching bases. The CDR3 length is 15 residues. V dropped 6 bases and J dropped 5 bases, with 16 bases sitting between them. CDR1 and CDR2 from the germline V gene are SGHTA and FQGNSA. The CDR3 DNA is TGTGCCAGCAGAGGAGGGGGCGTGAGAACCGGGGAGCTGTTTTTT. As protein: CASRGGGVRTGELFF.

Ten or more counts support this clonotype. V usage is TRBV27 and J usage is TRBJ2-7; D is uncertain. The V end lost 5 bases, the J end lost 2 bases, and 13 bases lay between the germline ends. CDR1 and CDR2 from the germline V gene are MNHEY and SMNVEV (reference sequence). The CDR3 covers 14 residues. The CDR3 is CASSGSPETYEQYF. CDR3 bases: TGTGCCAGCAGTGGATCTCCAGAGACCTACGAGCAGTACTTC.